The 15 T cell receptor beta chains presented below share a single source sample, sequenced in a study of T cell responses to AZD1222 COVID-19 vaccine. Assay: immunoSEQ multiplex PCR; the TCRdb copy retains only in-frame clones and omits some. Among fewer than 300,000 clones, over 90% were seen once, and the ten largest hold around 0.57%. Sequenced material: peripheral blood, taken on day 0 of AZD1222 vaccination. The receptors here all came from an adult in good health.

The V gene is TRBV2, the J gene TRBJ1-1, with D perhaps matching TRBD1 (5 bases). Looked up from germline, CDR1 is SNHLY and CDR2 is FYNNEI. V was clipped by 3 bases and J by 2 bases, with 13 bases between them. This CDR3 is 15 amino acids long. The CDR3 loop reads CASSESGNINTEAFF. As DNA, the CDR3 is TGTGCCAGCAGTGAGTCAGGGAATATAAACACTGAAGCTTTCTTT.

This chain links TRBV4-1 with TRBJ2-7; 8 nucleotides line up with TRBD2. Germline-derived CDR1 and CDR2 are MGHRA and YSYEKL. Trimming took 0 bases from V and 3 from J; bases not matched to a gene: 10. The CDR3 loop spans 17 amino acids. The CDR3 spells CASSQESLETSDYEQYF. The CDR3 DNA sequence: TGCGCCAGCAGCCAAGAGAGCCTAGAGACTAGCGACTACGAGCAGTACTTC.

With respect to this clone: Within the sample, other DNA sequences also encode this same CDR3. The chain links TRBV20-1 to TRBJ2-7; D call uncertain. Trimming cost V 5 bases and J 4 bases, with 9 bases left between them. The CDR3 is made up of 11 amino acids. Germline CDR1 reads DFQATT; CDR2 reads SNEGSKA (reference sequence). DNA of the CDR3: TGCAGTGCTGGGGATTCTTACGAGCAGTACTTC. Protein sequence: CSAGDSYEQYF.

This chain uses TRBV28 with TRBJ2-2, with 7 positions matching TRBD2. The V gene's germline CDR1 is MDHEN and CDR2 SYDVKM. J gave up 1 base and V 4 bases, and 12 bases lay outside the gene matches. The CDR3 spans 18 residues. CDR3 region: CASSSHLSTGGNTGELFF. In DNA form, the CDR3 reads TGTGCCAGCAGTTCTCACCTATCCACGGGGGGGAACACCGGGGAGCTGTTTTTT.

The DNA of the CDR3 is TGCAGTGCTAGTCCTAGGGGGGACTTTTTGAACACTGAAGCTTTCTTT. Its translation is CSASPRGDFLNTEAFF. The V gene is TRBV20-1, the J gene TRBJ1-1; D perhaps matches TRBD1 (6 bases). This CDR3 comprises 16 residues. Trimming left V 3 bases short and J 0 bases short, with 17 bases between. The germline gives CDR1 DFQATT, CDR2 SNEGSKA (reference sequence).

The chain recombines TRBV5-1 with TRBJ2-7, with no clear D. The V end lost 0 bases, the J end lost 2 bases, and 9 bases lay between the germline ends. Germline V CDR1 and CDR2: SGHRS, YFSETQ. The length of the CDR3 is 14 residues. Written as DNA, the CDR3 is TGCGCCAGCAGCTTGGGTAATGGAGCCTACGAGCAGTACTTC. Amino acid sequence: CASSLGNGAYEQYF.

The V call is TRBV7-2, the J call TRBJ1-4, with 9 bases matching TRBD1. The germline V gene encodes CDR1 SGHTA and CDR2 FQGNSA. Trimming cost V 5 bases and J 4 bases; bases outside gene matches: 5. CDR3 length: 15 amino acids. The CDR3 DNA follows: TGTGCCAGCAGCAAACAGGACAGGGGTAATGAAAAACTGTTTTTT. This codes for CASSKQDRGNEKLFF.

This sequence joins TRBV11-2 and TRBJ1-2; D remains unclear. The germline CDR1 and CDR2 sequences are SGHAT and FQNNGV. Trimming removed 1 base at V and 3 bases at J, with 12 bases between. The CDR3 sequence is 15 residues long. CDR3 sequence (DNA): TGTGCCAGCAGCTTAGTTTCCAGACCTTACTATGGCTACACCTTC. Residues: CASSLVSRPYYGYTF.

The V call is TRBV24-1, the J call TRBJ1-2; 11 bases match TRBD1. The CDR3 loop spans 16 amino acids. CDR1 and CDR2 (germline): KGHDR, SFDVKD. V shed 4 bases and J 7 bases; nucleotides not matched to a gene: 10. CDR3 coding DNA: TGTGCCACCAGTGACTCCCTTACCGGGACAGGGGGTGGCTACACCTTC. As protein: CATSDSLTGTGGGYTF.

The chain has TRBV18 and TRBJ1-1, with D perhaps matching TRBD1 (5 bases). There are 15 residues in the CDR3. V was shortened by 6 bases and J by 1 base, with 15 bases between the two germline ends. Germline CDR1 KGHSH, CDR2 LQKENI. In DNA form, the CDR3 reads TGTGCCAGCTCTGCAAACGGGGCGACGAACACTGAAGCTTTCTTT. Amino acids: CASSANGATNTEAFF.

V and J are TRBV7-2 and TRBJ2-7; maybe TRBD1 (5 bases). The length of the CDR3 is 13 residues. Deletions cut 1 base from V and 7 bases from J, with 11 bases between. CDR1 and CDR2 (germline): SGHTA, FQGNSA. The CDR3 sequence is CASSLDRPREQYF. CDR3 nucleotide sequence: TGTGCCAGCAGCTTAGACAGGCCACGGGAGCAGTACTTC.

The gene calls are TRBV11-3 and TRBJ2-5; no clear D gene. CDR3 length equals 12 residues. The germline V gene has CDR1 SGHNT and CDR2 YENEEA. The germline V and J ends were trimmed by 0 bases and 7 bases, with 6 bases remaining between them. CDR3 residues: CASSLDRGTQYF. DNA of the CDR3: TGTGCCAGCAGCTTAGATCGCGGGACCCAGTACTTC.

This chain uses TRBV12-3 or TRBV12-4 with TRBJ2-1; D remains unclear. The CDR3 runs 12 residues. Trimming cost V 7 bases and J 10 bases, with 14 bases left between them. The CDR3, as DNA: TGTGCCAGCACCGATCCGGAACGCGAGCAGTTCTTC. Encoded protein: CASTDPEREQFF.

CDR3 DNA sequence: TGCGCCAGCAGCACGGGACAGGGGATATTCTATGGCTACACCTTC. Translation: CASSTGQGIFYGYTF. V is TRBV5-1 and J is TRBJ1-2, with 10 bases identical to TRBD1. The CDR3 spans 15 residues. Germline-derived CDR1 and CDR2 are SGHRS and YFSETQ. Trimming took 4 bases from V and 4 from J; bases not matched to a gene: 7.

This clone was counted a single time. CDR3 amino acids: CASSPRTGKVPSYEQYF. Written as DNA, the CDR3 is TGTGCCAGCTCACCACGGACAGGGAAAGTTCCATCCTACGAGCAGTACTTC. The chain joins TRBV18 to TRBJ2-7; 8 bases line up with TRBD1. The V and J ends lost 1 base and 1 base, in that order; junction bases with no gene match: 9. CDR3 size: 17 residues. Germline lookup yields CDR1 KGHSH and CDR2 LQKENI.